Below, 24 T cell receptor beta chains from the same sample are listed, as sequenced in a study of blood T cells in healthy people across ages. PCR was performed a second time for roughly 7 to 12 cycles using a sample-barcoded 5' primer and a J-beta primer mix. One entry per CDR3 protein, called by TCRdb with MiXCR from the 5' RACE reads. The table shows roughly 1,500,000 distinct CDR3 sequences, with about 31% occurring only once. The sample was blood. The receptors derive from a woman in her thirties in good health.

This clonotype was picked up many times. This rearrangement joins TRBV29-1 to TRBJ2-6; no clear D gene. Germline V gene lookup returns CDR1 SQVTM and CDR2 ANQGSEA. The CDR3 contains 17 residues. The V gene lost 0 bases and the J gene lost 0 bases, with 12 bases spanning the gap. This chain's CDR3 is CSVEEAQPRSGANVLTF. The DNA for the CDR3 is TGCAGCGTTGAAGAGGCACAACCCCGCTCTGGGGCCAACGTCCTGACTTTC.

V usage is TRBV7-9 and J usage is TRBJ2-3; 7 bases match TRBD2. V was pared by 5 bases and J by 0 bases, with 5 bases of the junction left unmatched. From germline, CDR1 is SEHNR and CDR2 FQNEAQ (reference sequence). The CDR3 has 15 residues. The CDR3 DNA is TGTGCCAGCAGCCAAGCGGGGATTAGCACAGATACGCAGTATTTT. This codes for CASSQAGISTDTQYF.

This clonotype is a singleton in its sample. This likely comes from a read error, as the CDR3 has no conserved phenylalanine or tryptophan at its end. The CDR3 DNA reads TGTGCCAGCAGCTTACTGGACAGGGGGGCCGGGGAGCTGTTTTTG. Translated, it gives CASSLLDRGAGELFL. This chain connects TRBV7-8 to TRBJ2-2; 10 bases are a match to TRBD1. Losses at the gene ends were 2 bases for V and 6 bases for J; bases not matched to a gene: 3. Germline assignment: CDR1 SGHVS and CDR2 FQNEAQ. The CDR3 is 15 residues long.

The chain carries TRBV10-3 and TRBJ2-7, with a possible D match to TRBD2 (5 bases). The CDR3 is 12 residues long. Trimming pared 6 bases from V and 0 bases from J, leaving 6 bases between. CDR1 is ENHRY, CDR2 SYGVKD, per germline. CDR3 sequence (DNA): TGTGCCATCAGGGGGAGCTCCTACGAGCAGTACTTC. This codes for CAIRGSSYEQYF.

The sample holds many counts of this clonotype. Here the CDR3 reads CSARDLPGGTVGGGYTF. The DNA for the CDR3 is TGCAGTGCTAGAGACCTCCCCGGGGGGACAGTAGGAGGTGGCTACACCTTC. The chain couples TRBV20-1 to TRBJ1-2; 7 bases agree with TRBD1. CDR3 size: 17 residues. Germline loops: CDR1 DFQATT, CDR2 SNEGSKA (reference sequence). Trimming cost V 0 bases and J 7 bases; bases outside gene matches: 17.

This clonotype was picked up a small number of times. The J gene is TRBJ1-5, the V gene TRBV10-2; 8 bases are shared with TRBD1. The CDR3 sequence is 14 residues long. The V gene end was trimmed by 8 bases and the J gene end by 7 bases; junction bases not matched to a gene: 10. From germline, CDR1 is WSHSY and CDR2 SAAADI. Here the CDR3 reads CASGTRGPGQPQHF. The CDR3, as DNA: TGCGCCAGCGGTACCAGGGGGCCGGGGCAGCCCCAGCATTTT.

The chain is built from TRBV12-3 or TRBV12-4 and TRBJ2-2, with 7 bases fitting TRBD1. Losses at the gene ends were 7 bases for V and 6 bases for J; bases not matched to a gene: 11. The CDR3 length is 15 residues. The CDR3 region is CASTQGGPLAGELFF. CDR3 DNA: TGTGCCAGCACCCAAGGGGGCCCCCTAGCCGGGGAGCTGTTTTTT.

V and J are TRBV7-9 and TRBJ2-1, with unresolved D. The end of the DNA aligns better with TRBJ2-7, so the J call may be wrong. Per the germline V gene, CDR1 is SEHNR and CDR2 is FQNEAQ (reference sequence). The CDR3 covers 13 residues. As DNA, the CDR3 is TGTGCCAGCAGCCGGGCGTCTTTCAATGAGCAGTACTTC. Its protein is CASSRASFNEQYF.

This clonotype was detected only a few times. CDR3 DNA: TGTGCCAGCAGCTCCCCGGTCAAATCCACAGATACGCAGTATTTT. It translates to CASSSPVKSTDTQYF. This sequence joins TRBV13 and TRBJ2-3; no clear D gene. V shed 4 bases and J shed 2 bases, with 13 bases lying between them. The CDR3 covers 15 residues. Germline CDR1 is PRHDT and CDR2 is FYEKMQ (reference sequence).

The DNA of the CDR3 is TGTGCCAGCAAGGGACATAATATCTACAATGAGCAGTTCTTC. Translating gives CASKGHNIYNEQFF. The V gene is TRBV6-1, the J gene TRBJ2-1, with a possible D match to TRBD1 (6 bases). CDR3 size: 14 residues. V lost 7 bases, J lost 3 bases, and 13 bases lay in between. Looked up from germline, CDR1 is MNHNS and CDR2 is SASEGT.

The chain couples TRBV20-1 to TRBJ1-2; D might be TRBD1 (6 bases). Trimming left V 5 bases short and J 4 bases short, with 14 bases between. The CDR3 length is 13 residues. Germline V lookup: CDR1 DFQATT, CDR2 SNEGSKA (reference sequence). CDR3 sequence: CSAQGTRSYGYTF. CDR3 sequence (DNA): TGCAGTGCTCAGGGGACCCGGAGCTATGGCTACACCTTC.

This clonotype occurred a few times. This chain uses TRBV15 with TRBJ2-7; D not certain. V was trimmed by 6 bases and J by 5 bases, leaving 17 bases between them. The CDR3 extends over 14 amino acids. Germline V gene sequence: CDR1 LNHNV, CDR2 YYDKDF (reference sequence). CDR3 nucleotide sequence: TGTGCCACCAGTGATAGGCGCTCCTTCCACGAGCAGTACTTC. It specifies CATSDRRSFHEQYF.

The genes are TRBV6-1 and TRBJ2-5, with 13 bases aligning to TRBD2. The CDR3 consists of 15 residues. Looked up from germline, CDR1 is MNHNS and CDR2 is SASEGT. V lost 9 bases to trimming and J lost 5 bases; unmatched junction nucleotides: 9. CDR3 residues: CASRTSGGRGETQYF. CDR3 nucleotide sequence: TGTGCCAGTAGGACTAGCGGGGGCCGAGGGGAGACCCAGTACTTC.

As for this clonotype: The junction differs from germline at one of its ends, possibly a read error. The V and J genes are TRBV12-3 or TRBV12-4 and TRBJ2-1; maybe TRBD2 (5 bases). The CDR3 contains 12 residues. The CDR3 coding sequence is TGTGCCAGCAGTCTAGCCCAAGTTGAGCAGTTCTTC. Protein product: CASSLAQVEQFF.

This clonotype was observed many times. This chain links TRBV9 with TRBJ2-3; D remains unclear. The ends were cut back, 0 bases at V and 1 base at J, with 9 bases in the middle. CDR1 SGDLS and CDR2 YYNGEE come from the germline V gene. The CDR3 is 15 amino acids. CDR3 DNA: TGTGCCAGCAGCGTAGAGGCTGGACGCACAGATACGCAGTATTTT. Amino acid sequence: CASSVEAGRTDTQYF.

Concerning this clonotype: The germline gene is not matched at one end of the junction; a read error may be the cause. This chain links TRBV7-9 with TRBJ2-7, with 10 bases that match TRBD1. The germline gives CDR1 SEHNR, CDR2 FQNEAQ (reference sequence). This CDR3 contains 15 residues. CDR3 in DNA: TGTGCCAGCATACCTTCCGGGACAGGGGCAGGCGAGCGGTACTTC. As protein: CASIPSGTGAGERYF.

This clonotype was counted at least ten times. CDR3 sequence: CASSLQTSYEQYF. CDR3 sequence (DNA): TGTGCCAGCAGCCTCCAGACGTCCTACGAGCAGTACTTC. V usage is TRBV3-1 and J usage is TRBJ2-7, with unresolved D. V was trimmed by 4 bases and J by 1 base, leaving 8 bases between them. The germline gives CDR1 LGHDT, CDR2 YNNKEL (reference sequence). This CDR3 has 13 residues.

Turning to this clonotype: Its ends do not fully match the called genes, so a read error is possible. The rearrangement links TRBV6-6 to TRBJ2-7; D unresolved. The length of the CDR3 is 14 residues. Germline CDR1 is MNHNY and CDR2 is SVGAGI (reference sequence). CDR3 sequence: CASSYPQFTYEQYF. CDR3 DNA: TGCGCCAGCAGTTACCCGCAGTTTACGTACGAGCAGTACTTC.

The gene calls are TRBV20-1 and TRBJ1-4, with D perhaps TRBD1 (5 bases). The CDR3 is made up of 13 amino acids. V was clipped by 3 bases and J by 8 bases, with 13 bases between them. Germline-derived CDR1 and CDR2 are DFQATT and SNEGSKA (reference sequence). Here the CDR3 reads CSARGRGDEKLFF. The CDR3 DNA follows: TGCAGTGCTAGGGGGAGGGGAGACGAAAAACTGTTTTTT.

This clonotype was counted only a few times. The chain uses TRBV6-1 and TRBJ2-5, with D hard to call. The CDR3 length is 13 residues. The V and J ends lost 0 bases and 5 bases respectively, with 7 bases between them. Germline CDR1 MNHNS, CDR2 SASEGT. CDR3 DNA sequence: TGTGCCAGCAGTGAAGCGCGCTGGGAGACCCAGTACTTC. This codes for CASSEARWETQYF.

The chain couples TRBV11-2 to TRBJ2-1; the D is unclear. The CDR3 totals 15 residues. Germline CDR1 is SGHAT and CDR2 is FQNNGV. V dropped 5 bases and J dropped 6 bases, with 17 bases sitting between them. CDR3 loop: CASSAGEPPVNEQFF. The CDR3 nucleotides read TGTGCCAGCAGCGCCGGTGAGCCTCCGGTCAATGAGCAGTTCTTC.

This clonotype was observed a handful of times. The V and J genes are TRBV5-1 and TRBJ1-2, with D maybe TRBD1 (5 bases). Trimming removed 7 bases at V and 5 bases at J, with 18 bases between. The CDR3 extends over 14 amino acids. CDR1 is SGHRS and CDR2 is YFSETQ in the germline V gene. CDR3 in amino acids: CASQQPGRPYGYTF. The CDR3 coding sequence is TGCGCCAGCCAACAGCCGGGACGCCCGTATGGCTACACCTTC. The whole variable domain, filled in from reference TRBV5-1 and TRBJ1-2, reads KAGVTQTPRYLIKTRGQQVTLSCSPISGHRSVSWYQQTPGQGLQFLFEYFSETQRNKGNFPGRFSGRQFSNSRSEMNVSTLELGDSALYLCASQQPGRPYGYTFGSGTRLTVV.

This clonotype was detected many times. The rearrangement uses TRBV4-1 and TRBJ2-7; 9 bases line up with TRBD1. Germline-derived CDR1 and CDR2 are MGHRA and YSYEKL. J lost 0 bases, V lost 4 bases, and 7 bases had no gene match. The CDR3 loop spans 16 amino acids. The CDR3 region has the DNA TGCGCCAGCAGCCCTGGGACAGGGACCCCCTCCTACGAGCAGTACTTC. It is translated as CASSPGTGTPSYEQYF.

This sequence joins TRBV11-2 and TRBJ2-5, with 8 bases that match TRBD1. Gene TRBJ2-7 matches the end of the DNA better, so the J call may be wrong. The CDR3 has 18 amino acids. Germline V gives CDR1 SGHAT, CDR2 FQNNGV. This chain's CDR3 is CASSLEVPGQGVFYEQYF. CDR3 nucleotides: TGTGCCAGCAGCTTAGAAGTGCCTGGACAGGGTGTATTCTACGAGCAGTACTTC.